What follows describes a single T cell receptor (beta chain). In the original processing: Scientists estimated how many nucleated cells there were by amplifying reference gene primers. Using immunoSEQ multiplex PCR, the repertoire was profiled, and TCRdb retains in-frame clones only, with some absent. From that table come the V and J calls and clone size; the DNA was used to work out D and trimming. This sample has hundreds of thousands of clones; about 80% occur once, and the top ten carry 8% to 9.5%. The sample is drawn from a study of blood T cell repertoires in COVID-19. Study at large: Sources were T cells, B-cell-depleted T cells, or PBMCs; the material itself was cDNA or gDNA.

CDR3 length: 15 amino acids. Germline CDR1 is SGDLS and CDR2 is YYNGEE. V lost 0 bases to trimming and J lost 7 bases, with 16 bases between them. This chain connects TRBV9 to TRBJ1-2; D is perhaps TRBD1 (5 bases). The sequence derives from a human donor in a cohort sampled during active COVID-19. Sequenced sample: peripheral blood. The CDR3 reads CASSVASTPGGGYTF. Here the CDR3 DNA reads TGTGCCAGCAGCGTAGCTTCGACTCCGGGGGGTGGCTACACCTTC.